This TCR beta chain was retrieved from a study of T cell responses to AZD1222 COVID-19 vaccine. Points from the study as a whole: In all cases, repertoires were sampled only after the peak T cell response.

Libraries were prepared by immunoSEQ multiplex PCR; TCRdb keeps only in-frame clonotypes and omits some of them. The sample records under 200,000 clones, around 95% being singletons. The CDR3 is 17 amino acids. The J segment lost 12 bases and the V segment lost 5 bases, leaving 17 bases of the junction unmatched. Germline V gene data show CDR1 as MDHEN and CDR2 as SYDVKM. In regard to this clone: Its antigen is unknown.

V and J are TRBV28 and TRBJ2-1, with 12 bases fitting TRBD2. The sample was peripheral blood, taken on day 0 of AZD1222 vaccination. The clonotype originates from an adult in good health. CDR3 sequence reads: CASSRGSGLAGFIGQFF. As DNA, the CDR3 is TGTGCCAGCAGTCGAGGGTCGGGACTAGCGGGTTTCATTGGGCAGTTCTTC. The variable domain in full, with the rest retrieved from reference TRBV28 and TRBJ2-1, is DVKVTQSSRYLVKRTGEKVFLECVQDMDHENMFWYRQDPGLGLRLIYFSYDVKMKEKGDIPEGYSVSREKKERFSLILESASTNQTSMYLCASSRGSGLAGFIGQFFGPGTRLTVL.